This TCR beta chain originates from a study of T-cell reconstitution after alpha-beta-depleted transplantation in children. This clonotype appeared a few times. Its antigen is still unknown. Trimming at V came to 5 bases and at J to 4 bases, leaving 7 bases not matched to a gene. CDR1 is MGHDK, CDR2 SYGVNS, per germline. CDR3 size: 14 residues. The library targeted TCRbeta and was prepared with unique molecular identifiers. TCRdb passed the PCR reads through MiXCR, listing each CDR3 protein once. The sample yields a few hundred thousand distinct CDR3 sequences, over 20% seen once. Study findings and constraints: Alpha-beta T cells present about two months after transplant were reported to originate from several hundred expanded graft clones.

The source was PBMCs, collected before TCRalphabeta/CD19-depleted stem cell transplant. The rearrangement uses TRBV25-1 and TRBJ2-7; 8 bases align to TRBD1. This sequence was found in a boy in the first two years of life with Wiskott-Aldrich syndrome, due to receive a stem cell transplant. CDR3 coding DNA: TGTGCCAGCAGTCACCCAGGGGGCCAATACGAGCAGTACTTC. Its protein product is CASSHPGGQYEQYF.